The clone carrying this T cell receptor beta chain occurred a few times. Its matching antigen is unknown. Germline CDR1 KGHSH, CDR2 LQKENI. J lost 3 bases, V lost 2 bases, and 7 bases had no gene match. CDR3 length: 18 residues. These data belong to a study of cytomegalovirus exposure and HLA in healthy donors. For the study at large: HLA-typed donors contributed some 77 million unique TCRs, which were held in an early data release. General study results and limits: A later analysis showed TCR association rates differing by HLA locus, peaking at DRB1 and lowest at HLA-C.

The primer mix had 60 Vbeta and 13 Jbeta primers. Sequencing was performed with immunoSEQ multiplex PCR; in TCRdb, only in-frame clones are kept and a portion is missing. The sample has fewer than 150,000 clones; 70% to 80% are singletons. The chain carries TRBV18 and TRBJ2-6; the match to TRBD2 covers 10 bases. This TCR derives from a woman aged 40 to 49 in good health and CMV-seropositive. Sequenced: PBMCs. The CDR3 reads CASSPSSGGASGANVLTF. The CDR3 nucleotides are TGTGCCAGCTCACCATCCAGCGGGGGGGCTAGTGGGGCCAACGTCCTGACTTTC.